This T cell receptor (beta chain) is from a study of identical twins. General observations from the study: Analyses based on zero insertions could be partly confounded by invariant MAIT and iNKT cells. Findings depended on cross-sectional statistics rather than tracking the same donors. Researchers reported excess low generation probability among twin-shared out-of-frame alpha sequences.

This clonotype occurred a few times. Its specificity is not known. Unique molecular identifiers were present on the cDNA, and a universal primer site came from template switching. TCRdb passed the 5' RACE reads through MiXCR, listing each CDR3 protein once. This sample yields under 350,000 distinct CDR3 sequences, of which just under 9.5% are seen a single time; approximately 7% belongs to the top ten. CDR3 length: 15 residues. J lost 7 bases, V lost 5 bases, and 8 bases had no gene match. CDR1 is SGDLS and CDR2 is YYNGEE in the germline V gene. These records were also assigned to another study, of yellow fever vaccine responses in identical twins.

What was sequenced was CD8+ T cells sorted from blood. The receptor comes from a woman aged 18 to 35 in good health. The chain uses TRBV9 and TRBJ2-2; 10 positions match TRBD2. The CDR3 loop is CASSVSGGAYGELFF. The CDR3 nucleotides are TGTGCCAGCAGTGTGAGCGGGGGGGCCTACGGGGAGCTGTTTTTT. The full variable domain, with the rest looked up from reference TRBV9 and TRBJ2-2, is DSGVTQTPKHLITATGQRVTLRCSPRSGDLSVYWYQQSLDQGLQFLIQYYNGEERAKGNILERFSAQQFPDLHSELNLSSLELGDSALYFCASSVSGGAYGELFFGEGSRLTVL.